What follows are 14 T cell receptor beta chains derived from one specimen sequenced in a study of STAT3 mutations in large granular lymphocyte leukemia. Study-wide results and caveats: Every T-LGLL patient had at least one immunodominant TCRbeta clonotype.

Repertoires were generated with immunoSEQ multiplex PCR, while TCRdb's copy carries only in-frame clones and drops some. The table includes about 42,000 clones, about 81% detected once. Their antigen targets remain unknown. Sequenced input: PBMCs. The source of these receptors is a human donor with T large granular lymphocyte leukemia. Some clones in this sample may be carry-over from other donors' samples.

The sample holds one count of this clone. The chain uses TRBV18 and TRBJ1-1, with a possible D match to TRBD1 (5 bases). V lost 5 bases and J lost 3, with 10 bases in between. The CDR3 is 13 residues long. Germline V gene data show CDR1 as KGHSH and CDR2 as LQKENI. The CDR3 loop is CASSSGQDTEAFF. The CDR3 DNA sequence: TGTGCCAGCTCATCAGGGCAGGACACTGAAGCTTTCTTT.

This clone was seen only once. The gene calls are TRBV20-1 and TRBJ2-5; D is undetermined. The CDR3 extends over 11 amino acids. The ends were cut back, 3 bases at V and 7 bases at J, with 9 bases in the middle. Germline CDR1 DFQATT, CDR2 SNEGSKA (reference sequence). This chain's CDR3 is CSASRSGTQYF. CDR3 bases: TGCAGTGCTAGTAGAAGTGGGACCCAGTACTTC.

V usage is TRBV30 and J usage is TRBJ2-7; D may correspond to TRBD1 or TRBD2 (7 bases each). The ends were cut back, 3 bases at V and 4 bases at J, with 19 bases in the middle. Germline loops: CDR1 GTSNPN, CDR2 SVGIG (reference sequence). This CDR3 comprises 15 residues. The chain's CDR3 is CAWSLGRGRGYEQYF. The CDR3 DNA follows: TGTGCCTGGAGCCTTGGGAGGGGGCGGGGGTACGAGCAGTACTTC.

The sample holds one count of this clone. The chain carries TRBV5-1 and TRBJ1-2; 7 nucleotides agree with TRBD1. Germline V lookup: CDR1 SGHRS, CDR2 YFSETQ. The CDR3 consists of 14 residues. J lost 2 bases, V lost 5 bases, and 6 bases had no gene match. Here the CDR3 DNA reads TGCGCCAGCAGTCCAGGGGGTAGCAACTATGGCTACACCTTC. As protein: CASSPGGSNYGYTF.

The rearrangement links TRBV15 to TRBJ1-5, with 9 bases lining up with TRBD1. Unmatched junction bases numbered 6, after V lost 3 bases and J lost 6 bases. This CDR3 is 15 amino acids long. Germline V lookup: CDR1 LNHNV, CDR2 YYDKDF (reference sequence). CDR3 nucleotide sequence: TGTGCCACCAGCAGTGGGGACAGGGTTCGTCAGCCCCAGCATTTT. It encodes CATSSGDRVRQPQHF. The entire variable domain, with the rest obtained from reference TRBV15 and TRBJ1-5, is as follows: DAMVIQNPRYQVTQFGKPVTLSCSQTLNHNVMYWYQQKSSQAPKLLFHYYDKDFNNEADTPDNFQSRRPNTSFCFLDIRSPGLGDTAMYLCATSSGDRVRQPQHFGDGTRLSIL.

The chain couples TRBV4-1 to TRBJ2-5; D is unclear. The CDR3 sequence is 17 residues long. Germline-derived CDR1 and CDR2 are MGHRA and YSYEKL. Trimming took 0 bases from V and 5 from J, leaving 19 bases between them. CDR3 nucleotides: TGCGCCAGCAGCCAAGAAGAGTTAGGCAGACGGGCGGAGACCCAGTACTTC. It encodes CASSQEELGRRAETQYF.

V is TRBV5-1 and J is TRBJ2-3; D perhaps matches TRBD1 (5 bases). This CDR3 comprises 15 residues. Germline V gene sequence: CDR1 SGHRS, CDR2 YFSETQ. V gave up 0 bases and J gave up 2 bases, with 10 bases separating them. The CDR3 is CASSLDAGSTDTQYF. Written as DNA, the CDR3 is TGCGCCAGCAGCTTGGACGCAGGGTCCACAGATACGCAGTATTTT.

The CDR3 nucleotides read TGTGCCACCAGCAGATCTGAGGGAATAACTAGCACAGATACGCAGTATTTT. Translation gives CATSRSEGITSTDTQYF. The J gene is TRBJ2-3, the V gene TRBV15; a weak D match, TRBD2 (5 bases). The CDR3 loop spans 17 amino acids. The V end lost 2 bases, the J end lost 0 bases, and 15 bases lay between the germline ends. The germline CDR1 and CDR2 sequences are LNHNV and YYDKDF (reference sequence). Filled out from reference TRBV15 and TRBJ2-3, the complete variable domain reads DAMVIQNPRYQVTQFGKPVTLSCSQTLNHNVMYWYQQKSSQAPKLLFHYYDKDFNNEADTPDNFQSRRPNTSFCFLDIRSPGLGDTAMYLCATSRSEGITSTDTQYFGPGTRLTVL.

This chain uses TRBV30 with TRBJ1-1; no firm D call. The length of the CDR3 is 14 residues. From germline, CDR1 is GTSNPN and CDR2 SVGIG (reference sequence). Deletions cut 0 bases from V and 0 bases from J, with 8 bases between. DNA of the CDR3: TGTGCCTGGAGTGTAATGCCGATGAACACTGAAGCTTTCTTT. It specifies CAWSVMPMNTEAFF.

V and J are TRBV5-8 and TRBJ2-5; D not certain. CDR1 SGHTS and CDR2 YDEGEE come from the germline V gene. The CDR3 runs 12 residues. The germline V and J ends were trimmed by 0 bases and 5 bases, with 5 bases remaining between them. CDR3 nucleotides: TGTGCCAGCAGCTTGGGTTCGGAGACCCAGTACTTC. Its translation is CASSLGSETQYF.

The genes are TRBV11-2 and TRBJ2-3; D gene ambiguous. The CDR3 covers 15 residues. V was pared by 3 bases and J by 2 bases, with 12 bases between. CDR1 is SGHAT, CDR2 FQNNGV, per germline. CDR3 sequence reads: CASSLVSPYTDTQYF. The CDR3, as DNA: TGTGCCAGCAGCTTGGTATCGCCCTACACAGATACGCAGTATTTT.

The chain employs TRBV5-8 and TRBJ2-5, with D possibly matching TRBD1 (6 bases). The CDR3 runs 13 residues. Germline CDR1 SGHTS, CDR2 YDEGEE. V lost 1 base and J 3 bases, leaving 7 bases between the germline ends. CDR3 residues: CASSLRGKETQYF. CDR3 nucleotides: TGTGCCAGCAGCTTGAGGGGGAAAGAGACCCAGTACTTC.

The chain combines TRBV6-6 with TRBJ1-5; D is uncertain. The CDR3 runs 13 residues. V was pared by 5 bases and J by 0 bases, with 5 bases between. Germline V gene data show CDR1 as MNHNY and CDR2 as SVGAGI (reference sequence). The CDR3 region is CASSDYSNQPQHF. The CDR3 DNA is TGTGCCAGCAGTGATTATAGCAATCAGCCCCAGCATTTT.

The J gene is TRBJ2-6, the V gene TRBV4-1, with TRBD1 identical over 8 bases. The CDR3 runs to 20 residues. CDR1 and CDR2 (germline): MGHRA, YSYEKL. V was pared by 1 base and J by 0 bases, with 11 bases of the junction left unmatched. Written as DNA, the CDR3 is TGCGCCAGCAGCCAAGTGTCAGGGGGCGGCCTCGGCTCTGGGGCCAACGTCCTGACTTTC. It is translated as CASSQVSGGGLGSGANVLTF.